A selection of T cell receptor beta chains follows, all from one sample in a study of cytomegalovirus exposure and HLA in healthy donors. Libraries were prepared by immunoSEQ multiplex PCR; TCRdb keeps only in-frame clonotypes and omits some of them. The repertoire holds 140,000 or so clones, with 80% to 90% as singletons. The sequencing sample was made of PBMCs. These receptors were collected from a woman in her twenties or thirties in good health and CMV-seropositive. Each CDR3 is given with its conserved first and last residue. The D gene is left open where the match is weak. Only part of the rows carry a size: once, few, many, or a class if the clone is expanded.

d_gene	v_gene	j_gene	abundance	len	CDR3nt	CDR3aa
-	TRBV7-2	TRBJ1-2	-	15	TGTGCCAGCAGCGCCCCGGCAGGGCAAGACTATGGCTACACCTTC	CASSAPAGQDYGYTF
-	TRBV10-2	TRBJ2-7	-	14	TGCGCCAGCAGTGAAGGGGGTCCCCCATACGAGCAGTACTTC	CASSEGGPPYEQYF
-	TRBV2	TRBJ1-4	-	15	TGTGCCAGCAGCGCGAAGGGGGTGTGGGGTGAAAAACTGTTTTTT	CASSAKGVWGEKLFF
-	TRBV15	TRBJ1-2	-	16	TGTGCCACCAGCAGAGATCTAAGTACGGGGGGTTATGGCTACACCTTC	CATSRDLSTGGYGYTF
TRBD1	TRBV4-2	TRBJ2-6	few	18	TGTGCCAGCAGCCAAGGCCGGGACAGCGTCTCTGGGGCCAACGTCCTGACTTTC	CASSQGRDSVSGANVLTF
TRBD2	TRBV5-1	TRBJ2-3	-	20	TGCGCCAGCAGCCGGTCGGGACTAGCGGGCCTCGAGCGGGGCACAGATACGCAGTATTTT	CASSRSGLAGLERGTDTQYF
-	TRBV10-3	TRBJ2-1	-	12	TGTGCCATCGGCCCGGGGTTGGATGAGCAGTTCTTC	CAIGPGLDEQFF
-	TRBV7-8	TRBJ1-1	-	16	TGTGCCAGCAGCCAAAGGTGGGGCGGGGGGAACACTGAAGCTTTCTTT	CASSQRWGGGNTEAFF
-	TRBV19	TRBJ1-2	-	15	TGTGCCAGTAGTATAGCCCCCCGGGGGGCCTATGGCTACACCTTC	CASSIAPRGAYGYTF
-	TRBV11-2	TRBJ1-4	once	14	TGTGCCAGCACCCCCGCGCGGAGGAATGAAAAACTGTTTTTT	CASTPARRNEKLFF
TRBD2	TRBV5-4	TRBJ2-3	-	16	TGTGCCAGCAGCGCGGTAGCGGGGACCAGCACAGATACGCAGTATTTT	CASSAVAGTSTDTQYF
TRBD2	TRBV7-2	TRBJ2-1	-	18	TGTGCCAGCAGCCTAAGACGCAGGACTAGCGCAGCCTACAATGAGCAGTTCTTC	CASSLRRRTSAAYNEQFF
-	TRBV6-6	TRBJ1-4	-	12	TGTGCCAGCAGCCAGGACAGCTTTAAACTGTTTTTT	CASSQDSFKLFF
TRBD2	TRBV11-3	TRBJ2-3	-	15	TGTGCCAGCAGCCCGACTAGCGGGGGGGCAGATACGCAGTATTTT	CASSPTSGGADTQYF
-	TRBV15	TRBJ2-1	once	15	TGTGCCACCAGCGGTGGGGGGAGCTCCTACAATGAGCAGTTCTTC	CATSGGGSSYNEQFF
TRBD1	TRBV20-1	TRBJ2-7	once	11	TGCAGTGCCGGACAGGCCTACGAGCAGTACTTC	CSAGQAYEQYF
-	TRBV7-9	TRBJ1-2	-	13	TGTGCCAGCAGCTCTCGGGACTTCTATGGCTACACCTTC	CASSSRDFYGYTF
TRBD2	TRBV27	TRBJ2-7	-	16	TGTGCCAGCAGTTCCTCCTGGCGGGAGGAGGGGTACGAGCAGTACTTC	CASSSSWREEGYEQYF
TRBD2	TRBV7-9	TRBJ2-7	-	14	TGTGCCAGCAGCTCTAGCGGGAGTTTGTACGAGCAGTACTTC	CASSSSGSLYEQYF
TRBD1	TRBV2	TRBJ2-7	-	14	TGTGCCAGCAGTGGGACAGGGGTAAACTACGAGCAGTACTTC	CASSGTGVNYEQYF
-	TRBV27	TRBJ2-1	-	13	TGTGCCAGCAGTTTATCGAGGGCCGACGAGCAGTTCTTC	CASSLSRADEQFF
-	TRBV6-1	TRBJ1-1	few	11	TGTGCCAGCAGTGGACAGCAGGCGACGGGCTTT	CASSGQQATGF
TRBD1	TRBV28	TRBJ2-5	-	15	TGTGCCAGCAGTTTATCCGGGACAGGGAGAGAGACCCAGTACTTC	CASSLSGTGRETQYF
TRBD2	TRBV28	TRBJ2-5	-	15	TGTGCCAGCAGTTTACTAGCGGGGGGGCAAGAGACCCAGTACTTC	CASSLLAGGQETQYF
-	TRBV7-9	TRBJ1-3	-	18	TGTGCCAGCAGCGGGGCTTTACAGGGAATTCGCTCTGGAAACACCATATATTTT	CASSGALQGIRSGNTIYF
-	TRBV28	TRBJ2-7	-	14	TGTGCCAGCAGTTTAGACGGGGGATGGAACGAGCAGTACTTC	CASSLDGGWNEQYF
-	TRBV28	TRBJ1-1	-	13	TGTGCCAGCAGTTTGACACCCGATGAATCAGCTTTCTTT	CASSLTPDESAFF
-	TRBV29-1	TRBJ2-1	-	14	TGCAGCGTTGCACCGGGGGGCAGCTACAATGAGCAGTTCTTC	CSVAPGGSYNEQFF
-	TRBV28	TRBJ1-2	-	16	TGTGCCAGCAGTTTTGGGGGCGTAGGATCTAACTATGGCTACACCTTC	CASSFGGVGSNYGYTF
TRBD1	TRBV5-1	TRBJ2-1	once	15	TGCGCCAGCAGGCCCGGGACAGGGACCTACAATGAGCAGTTCTTC	CASRPGTGTYNEQFF
-	TRBV21-1	TRBJ2-5	-	15	TGTGCCAGCAGCAAAGAGGTTAGCGGCCAAGAGACCCAGTACTTC	CASSKEVSGQETQYF
TRBD1	TRBV2	TRBJ2-2	-	15	TGTGCCAGCAGTGACCTGACAGGGGGTACCGGGGAGCTGTTTTTT	CASSDLTGGTGELFF
TRBD2	TRBV5-6	TRBJ2-1	-	16	TGTGCCAGCAGTCGGAGGAGGGACTTTAGCGGGAATGAGCAGTTCTTC	CASSRRRDFSGNEQFF
-	TRBV5-1	TRBJ1-5	-	14	TGCGCCAGCAGCTTGTACGGGAACAATCAGCCCCAGCATTTT	CASSLYGNNQPQHF
-	TRBV21-1	TRBJ1-4	-	18	TGTGCCAGCAGCAAAGCCCCCGGGGCAGGGGCGCGGTGTGAAAAACTGTTTTTT	CASSKAPGAGARCEKLFF
TRBD2	TRBV28	TRBJ2-3	-	17	TGTGCCAGCAGTCCCCGGACTAGCGGATTGGAAACAGATACGCAGTATTTT	CASSPRTSGLETDTQYF
TRBD1	TRBV13	TRBJ1-4	-	15	TGTGCCAGCAGCGGAGGGACAGGGACCCCTGAAAAACTGTTTTTT	CASSGGTGTPEKLFF
-	TRBV2	TRBJ2-7	-	15	TGTGCCAGCAGTGAAGCGCGTATGGGAGGCAACGAGCAGTACTTC	CASSEARMGGNEQYF
-	TRBV18	TRBJ1-6	-	17	TGTGCCAGCTCCCAACTGCGGGAGGCGACCTATAATTCACCCCTCCACTTT	CASSQLREATYNSPLHF